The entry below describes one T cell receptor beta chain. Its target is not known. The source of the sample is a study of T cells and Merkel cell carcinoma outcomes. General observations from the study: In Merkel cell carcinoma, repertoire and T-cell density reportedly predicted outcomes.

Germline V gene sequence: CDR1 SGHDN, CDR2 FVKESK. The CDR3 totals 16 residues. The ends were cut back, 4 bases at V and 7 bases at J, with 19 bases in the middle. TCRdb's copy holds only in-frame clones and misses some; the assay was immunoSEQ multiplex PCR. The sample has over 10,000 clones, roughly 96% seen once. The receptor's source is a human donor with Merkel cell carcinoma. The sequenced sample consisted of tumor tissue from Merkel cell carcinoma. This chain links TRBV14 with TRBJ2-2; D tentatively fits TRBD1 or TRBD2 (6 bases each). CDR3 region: CASSPRGGGDFGELFF. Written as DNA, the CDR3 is TGTGCCAGCAGCCCCAGAGGAGGGGGAGATTTCGGGGAGCTGTTTTTT.